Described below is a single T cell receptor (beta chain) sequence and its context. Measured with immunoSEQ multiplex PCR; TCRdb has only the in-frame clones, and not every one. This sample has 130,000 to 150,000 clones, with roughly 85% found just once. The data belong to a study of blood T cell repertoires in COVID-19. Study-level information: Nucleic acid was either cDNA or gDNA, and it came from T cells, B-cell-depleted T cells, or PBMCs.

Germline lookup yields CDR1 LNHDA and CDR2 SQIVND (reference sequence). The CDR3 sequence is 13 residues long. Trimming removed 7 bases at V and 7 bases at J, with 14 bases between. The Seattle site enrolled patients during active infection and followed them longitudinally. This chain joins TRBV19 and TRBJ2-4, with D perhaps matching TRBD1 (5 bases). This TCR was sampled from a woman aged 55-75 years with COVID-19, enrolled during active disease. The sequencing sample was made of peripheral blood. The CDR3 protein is CASTLTGSNIQYF. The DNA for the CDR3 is TGTGCCAGTACCCTTACAGGAAGTAACATTCAGTACTTC.